Listed here is a single T cell receptor (beta chain). This record belongs to a study of beta chain features in type 1 diabetes. On the study more broadly: Sorted cells numbering around 100,000,000 were examined across all samples.

Trimming took 5 bases from V and 3 from J, leaving 20 bases between them. Germline V gene data show CDR1 as SEHNR and CDR2 as FQNEAQ (reference sequence). The CDR3 runs to 16 residues. Sorting gave populations that all exceeded 95% purity. Every bit of the isolated RNA underwent reverse transcription, so sequencing read expressed TCRB transcripts. The method was immunoSEQ multiplex PCR; TCRdb's version includes in-frame clones alone and lacks a portion of them. The sample has 150,000 to 200,000 clones, 7.5% to 10% seen once. Source material: central memory CD4+ T cells from blood. This receptor was taken from a woman under 30 in good health. V gene TRBV7-9 combines with J gene TRBJ2-7, with D possibly matching TRBD1 (7 bases). CDR3 loop: CASSPQRRGLYYEQYF. DNA of the CDR3: TGTGCCAGCAGCCCACAAAGGAGGGGGCTCTACTACGAGCAGTACTTC.